Sequencing of this TCR beta chain was carried out in a study of T cells in Graves' hyperthyroidism and ophthalmopathy. This CDR3 region has 13 residues. The germline gives CDR1 SQVTM, CDR2 ANQGSEA. Diagnoses were established using clinical symptoms, serum thyroxine and TRAb, thyroid ultrasound and orbital computed tomography. As to this clonotype: Its antigen remains unidentified. The germline gene is not matched at one end of the junction; a read error may be the cause.

Regions amplified from RNA transcripts were the TCR beta CDR3 regions. The TCR CDR3 was amplified in a first-round RT-PCR using the HTBI primer set. MiXCR, run by TCRdb on the multiplex PCR reads, gives a single entry per CDR3 protein. Of about 560,000 distinct CDR3 sequences in the sample, approximately 15% were seen once. Findings and caveats of the study: Before onset, by a median of 6.5 months, the model predicted ophthalmopathy. Separation of ophthalmopathy from stable hyperthyroidism was achieved by a 13 V-J model.

The source is a woman aged 18-35 years with Graves' hyperthyroidism. What was sequenced was blood. This chain joins TRBV29-1 and TRBJ2-7; no definite D call. Here the CDR3 reads CSARGNSAYERYF. In nucleotides, the CDR3 is TGCAGCGCCCGAGGAAACTCAGCCTACGAGCGGTACTTC.